The rows below give T cell receptor beta chains drawn from one sample of a study of OX40 agonist ivuxolimab in advanced cancers. The protocol was immunoSEQ multiplex PCR, while the TCRdb copy is restricted to in-frame clones and leaves out a portion. The sample lists some 100,000 clones; approximately 90% were seen once. The sample in question was CD4+ or CD8+ T cells sorted from blood, obtained in a trial of the OX40 agonist ivuxolimab. All receptors come from an adult with an advanced solid tumor such as melanoma, head and neck, liver or kidney cancer. Each CDR3 is given with its conserved first and last residue. D genes are given only for firm matches. Where a row states a size, it is once, few, many or the class of an expanded clone; other rows omit it.

J gene: TRBJ2-1; V gene: TRBV11-3; D gene: NA; clone size: NA; CDR3 protein: CASSPAGTDYNEQFF; CDR3 DNA: TGTGCCAGCAGCCCAGCCGGGACGGATTACAATGAGCAGTTCTTC
J gene: TRBJ1-1; V gene: TRBV20-1; D gene: NA; clone size: few; CDR3 protein: CSAREEAFF; CDR3 DNA: TGCAGTGCTAGAGAAGAAGCTTTCTTT
J gene: TRBJ2-2; V gene: TRBV5-1; D gene: NA; clone size: NA; CDR3 protein: CASTLGRAGELFF; CDR3 DNA: TGCGCCAGCACCCTAGGAAGGGCCGGGGAGCTGTTTTTT
J gene: TRBJ1-1; V gene: TRBV5-6; D gene: NA; clone size: NA; CDR3 protein: CASSLLDGVRTEAFF; CDR3 DNA: TGTGCCAGCAGCTTGTTGGACGGGGTGCGGACTGAAGCTTTCTTT
J gene: TRBJ2-1; V gene: TRBV18; D gene: TRBD1; clone size: NA; CDR3 protein: CASSSGQGGENGQFF; CDR3 DNA: TGTGCCAGCTCATCGGGACAGGGTGGAGAGAATGGGCAGTTCTTC
J gene: TRBJ2-6; V gene: TRBV27; D gene: NA; clone size: NA; CDR3 protein: CASSLRHPGANVLTF; CDR3 DNA: TGTGCCAGCAGTCTACGACACCCTGGGGCCAACGTCCTGACTTTC
J gene: TRBJ2-2; V gene: TRBV5-1; D gene: TRBD1; clone size: NA; CDR3 protein: CASSLTRDSDTGELFF; CDR3 DNA: TGCGCCAGCAGCTTGACCCGGGACAGCGACACCGGGGAGCTGTTTTTT
J gene: TRBJ1-4; V gene: TRBV10-1; D gene: NA; clone size: NA; CDR3 protein: CASSPGPLGNEKLFF; CDR3 DNA: TGCGCCAGCAGCCCGGGCCCTCTCGGAAATGAAAAACTGTTTTTT
J gene: TRBJ2-5; V gene: TRBV7-2; D gene: NA; clone size: once; CDR3 protein: CASSLAGPKETQYF; CDR3 DNA: TGTGCCAGCAGCTTAGCCGGACCCAAAGAGACCCAGTACTTC
J gene: TRBJ2-1; V gene: TRBV4-3; D gene: TRBD2; clone size: NA; CDR3 protein: CASSQEPAGALRYEQFF; CDR3 DNA: TGCGCCAGCAGCCAAGAACCAGCGGGAGCGTTAAGGTATGAGCAGTTCTTC
J gene: TRBJ1-3; V gene: TRBV10-2; D gene: NA; clone size: NA; CDR3 protein: CASTWDAGNTIYF; CDR3 DNA: TGCGCCAGCACCTGGGACGCGGGAAACACCATATATTTT
J gene: TRBJ2-2; V gene: TRBV7-8; D gene: NA; clone size: once; CDR3 protein: CASSLLSGAGTGELFF; CDR3 DNA: TGTGCCAGCAGCTTACTCTCTGGGGCCGGCACCGGGGAGCTGTTTTTT
J gene: TRBJ2-3; V gene: TRBV25-1; D gene: NA; clone size: NA; CDR3 protein: CASSEYLGAGDTQYF; CDR3 DNA: TGTGCCAGCAGTGAATATTTGGGGGCGGGAGATACGCAGTATTTT
J gene: TRBJ1-5; V gene: TRBV7-2; D gene: NA; clone size: NA; CDR3 protein: CASSLGTHSNQPQHF; CDR3 DNA: TGTGCCAGCAGCTTAGGGACGCATAGCAATCAGCCCCAGCATTTT
J gene: TRBJ2-5; V gene: TRBV6-5; D gene: TRBD2; clone size: NA; CDR3 protein: CASMEAAGETQYF; CDR3 DNA: TGTGCCAGCATGGAGGCAGCGGGGGAGACCCAGTACTTC
J gene: TRBJ2-7; V gene: TRBV11-1; D gene: NA; clone size: once; CDR3 protein: CASSSQGGAAYEQYF; CDR3 DNA: TGTGCCAGCAGCAGCCAGGGGGGGGCAGCCTACGAGCAGTACTTC
J gene: TRBJ2-3; V gene: TRBV18; D gene: NA; clone size: NA; CDR3 protein: CASSPPGVPNTDTQYF; CDR3 DNA: TGTGCCAGCTCACCACCGGGAGTGCCCAACACAGATACGCAGTATTTT
J gene: TRBJ1-3; V gene: TRBV18; D gene: NA; clone size: NA; CDR3 protein: CASSPTGWENTIYF; CDR3 DNA: TGTGCCAGCTCACCAACCGGGTGGGAAAACACCATATATTTT
J gene: TRBJ1-1; V gene: TRBV4-2; D gene: NA; clone size: NA; CDR3 protein: CASSQEGPRTANTEAFF; CDR3 DNA: TGTGCCAGCAGCCAAGAAGGGCCCAGGACAGCGAACACTGAAGCTTTCTTT
J gene: TRBJ2-7; V gene: TRBV19; D gene: TRBD2; clone size: NA; CDR3 protein: CASTSRAGEVYEQYF; CDR3 DNA: TGTGCCAGTACCTCTCGAGCGGGAGAAGTCTACGAGCAGTACTTC
J gene: TRBJ1-2; V gene: TRBV4-2; D gene: TRBD1; clone size: NA; CDR3 protein: CASSQGVIGDRSFNYGYTF; CDR3 DNA: TGTGCCAGCAGCCAAGGGGTGATAGGGGACAGAAGCTTTAACTATGGCTACACCTTC
J gene: TRBJ2-1; V gene: TRBV5-6; D gene: NA; clone size: NA; CDR3 protein: CASSLGRAHNEQFF; CDR3 DNA: TGTGCCAGCAGCTTGGGACGGGCCCACAATGAGCAGTTCTTC
J gene: TRBJ2-7; V gene: TRBV4-1; D gene: NA; clone size: NA; CDR3 protein: CASSQLGGAKSYEQYF; CDR3 DNA: TGCGCCAGCAGCCAACTTGGGGGGGCGAAGTCCTACGAGCAGTACTTC
J gene: TRBJ1-2; V gene: TRBV30; D gene: NA; clone size: NA; CDR3 protein: CAWSVGGSGYGYTF; CDR3 DNA: TGTGCCTGGAGTGTAGGGGGTTCCGGCTATGGCTACACCTTC
J gene: TRBJ2-7; V gene: TRBV6-5; D gene: TRBD2; clone size: NA; CDR3 protein: CASRGLGLGTYEQYF; CDR3 DNA: TGTGCCAGCAGGGGACTGGGACTAGGTACCTACGAGCAGTACTTC
J gene: TRBJ1-1; V gene: TRBV28; D gene: TRBD1; clone size: once; CDR3 protein: CASNEDRGNTEAFF; CDR3 DNA: TGTGCCAGTAATGAGGACAGGGGGAACACTGAAGCTTTCTTT
J gene: TRBJ2-1; V gene: TRBV5-4; D gene: TRBD2; clone size: NA; CDR3 protein: CASSGRADNEQFF; CDR3 DNA: TGTGCCAGCAGCGGGAGGGCCGACAATGAGCAGTTCTTC
J gene: TRBJ2-1; V gene: TRBV7-9; D gene: NA; clone size: NA; CDR3 protein: CASSLASGVSYNEQFF; CDR3 DNA: TGTGCCAGCAGCTTAGCTTCGGGAGTCTCCTACAATGAGCAGTTCTTC
J gene: TRBJ1-2; V gene: TRBV28; D gene: NA; clone size: NA; CDR3 protein: CASSFTDGYTF; CDR3 DNA: TGTGCCAGCAGTTTTACGGATGGCTACACCTTC
J gene: TRBJ2-7; V gene: TRBV28; D gene: NA; clone size: NA; CDR3 protein: CASSPSYDTSYEQYF; CDR3 DNA: TGTGCCAGCAGTCCCTCCTACGACACCTCCTACGAGCAGTACTTC
J gene: TRBJ2-1; V gene: TRBV5-4; D gene: TRBD2; clone size: NA; CDR3 protein: CASSTFSGGSNSYNEQFF; CDR3 DNA: TGTGCCAGCAGCACATTCTCGGGGGGAAGTAATTCCTACAATGAGCAGTTCTTC
J gene: TRBJ2-7; V gene: TRBV4-2; D gene: TRBD1; clone size: NA; CDR3 protein: CASSQVWGQGSYEQYF; CDR3 DNA: TGTGCCAGCAGCCAAGTTTGGGGACAGGGCTCCTACGAGCAGTACTTC
J gene: TRBJ2-2; V gene: TRBV30; D gene: NA; clone size: NA; CDR3 protein: CAWSPGGELFF; CDR3 DNA: TGTGCCTGGAGTCCCGGCGGGGAGCTGTTTTTT
J gene: TRBJ2-3; V gene: TRBV5-6; D gene: NA; clone size: NA; CDR3 protein: CASSPGGTDTQYF; CDR3 DNA: TGTGCCAGCAGCCCCGGTGGCACAGATACGCAGTATTTT
J gene: TRBJ2-2; V gene: TRBV11-2; D gene: NA; clone size: NA; CDR3 protein: CASSPRRDTGELFF; CDR3 DNA: TGTGCCAGCAGCCCCAGGAGAGACACCGGGGAGCTGTTTTTT
J gene: TRBJ2-7; V gene: TRBV2; D gene: NA; clone size: NA; CDR3 protein: CASAGNEQYF; CDR3 DNA: TGTGCCAGCGCAGGGAACGAGCAGTACTTC
J gene: TRBJ2-5; V gene: TRBV2; D gene: NA; clone size: NA; CDR3 protein: CASSVLPGEQETQYF; CDR3 DNA: TGTGCCAGCAGTGTTCTTCCAGGGGAACAAGAGACCCAGTACTTC
J gene: TRBJ1-5; V gene: TRBV7-9; D gene: NA; clone size: once; CDR3 protein: CASSLDYQPQHF; CDR3 DNA: TGTGCCAGCAGCTTAGATTATCAGCCCCAGCATTTT
J gene: TRBJ2-3; V gene: TRBV7-7; D gene: TRBD1; clone size: NA; CDR3 protein: CASSLGEDRGPFTDTQYF; CDR3 DNA: TGTGCTAGCAGCCTTGGGGAAGACAGGGGACCCTTCACAGATACGCAGTATTTT
J gene: TRBJ2-1; V gene: TRBV4-1; D gene: TRBD2; clone size: NA; CDR3 protein: CASSHALAGDNEQFF; CDR3 DNA: TGCGCCAGCAGCCACGCACTAGCGGGCGACAATGAGCAGTTCTTC